This TCR beta chain was observed in a study of blood T cells in healthy people across ages. The study's findings and limits: Donor CMV status was unknown, possibly confounding expanded clonotype changes.

Trimming took 4 bases from V and 2 from J, leaving 5 bases between them. The CDR3 consists of 12 residues. On this clonotype: What it binds is unknown.

Primers used in a second PCR of about 6 to 11 cycles were a sample-barcoded 5' primer and a J-beta primer mix. The authors tagged each cDNA molecule using a template-switch adaptor with 12 random nucleotides. Each CDR3 protein is one row after TCRdb ran MiXCR on the 5' RACE reads. The sample lists 800,000 or so distinct CDR3 sequences, 25% occurring once. The data also belong to a second study, concerning T cells of mothers and their children. This second study says: Donation came from three healthy Caucasian mothers together with their six children. Mothers gave over 9 million TCR beta CDR3 reads each, and children some 3 million each.

This TCR was sampled from a boy younger than 18 in good health. V and J are TRBV12-3 or TRBV12-4 and TRBJ1-2; D unresolved. The material sequenced was blood. The CDR3, as DNA: TGTGCCAGCAGTTCTATGAACTATGGCTACACCTTC. Its translation is CASSSMNYGYTF.